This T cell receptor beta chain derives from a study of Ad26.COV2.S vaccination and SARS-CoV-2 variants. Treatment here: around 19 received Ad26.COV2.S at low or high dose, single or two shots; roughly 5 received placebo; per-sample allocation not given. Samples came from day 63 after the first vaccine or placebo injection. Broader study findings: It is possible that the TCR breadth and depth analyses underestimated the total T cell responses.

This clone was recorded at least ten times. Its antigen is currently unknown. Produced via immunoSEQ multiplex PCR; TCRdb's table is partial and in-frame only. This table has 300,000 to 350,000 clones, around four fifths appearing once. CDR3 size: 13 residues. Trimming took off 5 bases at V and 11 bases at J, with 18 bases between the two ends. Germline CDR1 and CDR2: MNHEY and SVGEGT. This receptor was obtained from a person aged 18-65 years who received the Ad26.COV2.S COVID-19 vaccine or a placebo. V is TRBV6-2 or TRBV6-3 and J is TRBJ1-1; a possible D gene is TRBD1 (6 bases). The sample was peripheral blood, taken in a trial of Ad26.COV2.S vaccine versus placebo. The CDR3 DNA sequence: TGTGCCAGCAGTATTCGACCGTGGGGGGCGGCTTTCTTT. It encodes CASSIRPWGAAFF.